The sequence of this TCR beta chain was determined in a study of shared clonotypes between healthy human individuals. Points from the study as a whole: Between a few donors, naive CD4 clonotypes were shared at a level of around 4.8%.

Generated by immunoSEQ multiplex PCR, the TCRdb table keeps only in-frame clones and is missing some. Of fewer than 1 million clones listed, roughly 96% are singletons. From germline, CDR1 is MDHEN and CDR2 SYDVKM. V was trimmed by 6 bases and J by 5 bases, leaving 19 bases between them. The CDR3 has 15 amino acids. This clone came up once. Its matching antigen is unknown. It was CD45RO-negative cells, positively selected for CCR7, that made up naive CD8 cells, with terminally differentiated effector memory CD45RA+ cells excluded. The chain recombines TRBV28 with TRBJ2-5; D possibly corresponds to TRBD1 (6 bases). The TCR comes from a young man in good health. The sequenced material came from naive CD8+ T cells sorted from blood. The CDR3: CASSRRARGHETQYF. CDR3 sequence (DNA): TGTGCCAGCAGCAGACGGGCCAGGGGCCACGAGACCCAGTACTTC. The variable domain in full, with the rest retrieved from reference TRBV28 and TRBJ2-5, is DVKVTQSSRYLVKRTGEKVFLECVQDMDHENMFWYRQDPGLGLRLIYFSYDVKMKEKGDIPEGYSVSREKKERFSLILESASTNQTSMYLCASSRRARGHETQYFGPGTRLLVL.